This entry lists 2 T cell receptor beta chains sequenced from one sample in a study of blood T cell repertoires in COVID-19 (dated by TCRdb to about 2020). The library was obtained by the immunoSEQ multiplex PCR assay. Not all clones reach the TCRdb copy of this immuneACCESS table, which keeps in-frame sequences only. Checked studies attribute under half of the gap to unresolved V genes and leave the rest unexplained. Here the sample has some 100,000 clones; approximately 85% occur a single time. The ten largest clones take up about 6.5% of the sample. Sequenced input: peripheral blood. The source is a woman aged 55 to 70 with acute or convalescent COVID-19.

This clone was detected only once. The chain uses TRBV2 and TRBJ2-1, with TRBD2 identical over 7 bases. The junction had 11 bases not matched to a gene; V was cut back by 4 bases and J by 8 bases. Germline lookup yields CDR1 SNHLY and CDR2 FYNNEI. The CDR3 is 15 residues long. The CDR3 DNA reads TGTGCCAGCAGTGGGGGGGGAGTAGCGGGTGATGAGCAGTTCTTC. Its translation: CASSGGGVAGDEQFF.

This clone came up once. The gene calls are TRBV30 and TRBJ2-1; 10 nucleotides agree with TRBD2. The CDR3 covers 16 residues. Germline V gives CDR1 GTSNPN, CDR2 SVGIG (reference sequence). V shed 5 bases, J shed 0 bases, and the junction held 7 bases outside the gene matches. This CDR3 is CAWSTLAGVSYNEQFF. In DNA form, the CDR3 reads TGTGCCTGGTCAACTCTAGCGGGGGTCTCCTACAATGAGCAGTTCTTC.